These 6 T cell receptor beta chains were sequenced from one sample in a study of blood T cell repertoires in COVID-19. Measured with immunoSEQ multiplex PCR; TCRdb has only the in-frame clones, and not every one. The top ten clones hold around 7.8% of a sample with some 180,000 clones, roughly 85% of them seen once. Sequenced sample: peripheral blood. Receptors were obtained from a woman aged 60 to 75 with acute or convalescent COVID-19.

In DNA form, the CDR3 reads TGCGCCAGCAGTGAGGACAGGGGCCGAATAGGGAACACTGAAGCTTTCTTT. Its protein is CASSEDRGRIGNTEAFF. J is TRBJ1-1 and V is TRBV10-1; 8 positions agree with TRBD1. The V gene's germline CDR1 is WNHNN and CDR2 SYGVQD (reference sequence). This CDR3 region has 17 residues. The ends lost 2 bases at V and 1 base at J; junction bases unmatched: 9.

The chain carries TRBV5-1 and TRBJ1-1; D is ambiguous. The CDR3 totals 13 residues. The germline V gene encodes CDR1 SGHRS and CDR2 YFSETQ. V lost 4 bases to trimming and J lost 0 bases, with 7 bases between them. CDR3 region: CASSPLLNTEAFF. The DNA for the CDR3 is TGCGCCAGCAGCCCCCTTCTGAACACTGAAGCTTTCTTT.

This clone was seen many times. The gene calls are TRBV7-9 and TRBJ1-1; TRBD1 matches 8 bases. The germline gives CDR1 SEHNR, CDR2 FQNEAQ (reference sequence). The CDR3 runs to 13 residues. V lost 5 bases and J lost 6; bases outside the gene matches: 5. In DNA, the CDR3 is TGTGCCAGCAGCCAGGACAGGGCGGCTGAAGCTTTCTTT. Encoded protein: CASSQDRAAEAFF.

The chain couples TRBV15 to TRBJ1-2; 8 bases match TRBD1. The J segment lost 2 bases and the V segment lost 5 bases, leaving 4 bases of the junction unmatched. The germline CDR1 and CDR2 sequences are LNHNV and YYDKDF (reference sequence). This CDR3 has 14 residues. CDR3 protein: CATSVRQGNYGYTF. The CDR3 DNA reads as TGTGCCACCAGCGTGAGACAGGGGAACTATGGCTACACCTTC.

This chain connects TRBV11-3 to TRBJ2-5; weak D call: TRBD2 (6 bases). The length of the CDR3 is 15 residues. The V gene lost 5 bases and the J gene lost 2 bases, with 15 bases spanning the gap. The germline V gene has CDR1 SGHNT and CDR2 YENEEA. The CDR3 loop is CASSPGGAYQETQYF. In DNA form, the CDR3 reads TGTGCCAGCAGCCCCGGGGGAGCGTATCAAGAGACCCAGTACTTC.

The chain combines TRBV7-2 with TRBJ1-4, with a weak D call TRBD1 (6 bases). This CDR3 is built from 15 residues. Trimming left V 5 bases short and J 4 bases short, with 14 bases between. CDR1 is SGHTA and CDR2 is FQGNSA in the germline V gene. CDR3 in DNA: TGTGCCAGCAGCCCACAGGGACCGATTAATGAAAAACTGTTTTTT. It encodes CASSPQGPINEKLFF.